The table lists the clone carrying this T cell receptor beta chain with a count of one. This table comes from immunoSEQ multiplex PCR, and its TCRdb copy is limited to in-frame clones, with some not included. This sample carries about 170,000 clones, 84% of them seen once, and the ten largest clones take around 2.9%. It was during active infection that Seattle patients were enrolled and then longitudinally followed. This entry is derived from a study of blood T cell repertoires in COVID-19. Study-wide context: Acute and convalescent COVID-19 specimens originated in the United States, Italy and Spain.

Germline-derived CDR1 and CDR2 are MNHNY and SVGAGI (reference sequence). J was trimmed by 5 bases and V by 5 bases; bases with no gene match: 10. This CDR3 has 15 amino acids. The sequence was obtained from a woman older than 75 with COVID-19, enrolled during active disease. Sequences were obtained from peripheral blood. The V call is TRBV6-6, the J call TRBJ2-5; TRBD1 aligns across 8 bases. CDR3 residues: CASSQTQGAWETQYF. CDR3 bases: TGTGCCAGCAGTCAAACCCAGGGGGCTTGGGAGACCCAGTACTTC.